This T cell receptor (beta chain) was recorded in a study of control samples from healthy donors and cancer patients. The J segment lost 4 bases and the V segment lost 2 bases, leaving 6 bases of the junction unmatched. The CDR3 sequence is 16 residues long. The germline CDR1 and CDR2 sequences are MGHRA and YSYEKL. The table came from immunoSEQ multiplex PCR; TCRdb's copy has only in-frame clones and leaves some out. Here the sample spans around 80,000 clones, about 88% being singletons. This TCR was sampled from a woman between 45 and 60 years old in good health. Material for sequencing was blood. This chain links TRBV4-1 with TRBJ1-3, with 9 bases aligning to TRBD1. This chain's CDR3 is CASSQSDRGSGNTIYF. CDR3 sequence (DNA): TGCGCCAGCAGCCAATCCGACAGGGGGTCAGGAAACACCATATATTTT.